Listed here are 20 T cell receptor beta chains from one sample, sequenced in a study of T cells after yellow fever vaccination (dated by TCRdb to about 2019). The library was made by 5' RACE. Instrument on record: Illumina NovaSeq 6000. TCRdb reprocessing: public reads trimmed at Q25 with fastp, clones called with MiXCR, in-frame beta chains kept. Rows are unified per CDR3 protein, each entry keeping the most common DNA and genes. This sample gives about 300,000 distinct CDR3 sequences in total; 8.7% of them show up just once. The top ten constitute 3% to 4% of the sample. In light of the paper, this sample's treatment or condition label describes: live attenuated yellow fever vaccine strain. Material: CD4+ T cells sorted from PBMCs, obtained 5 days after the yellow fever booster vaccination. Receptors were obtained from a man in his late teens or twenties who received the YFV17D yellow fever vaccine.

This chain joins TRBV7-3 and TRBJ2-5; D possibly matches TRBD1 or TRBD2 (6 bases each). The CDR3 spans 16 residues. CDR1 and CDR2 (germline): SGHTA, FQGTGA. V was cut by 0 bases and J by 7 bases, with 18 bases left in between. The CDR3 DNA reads TGTGCCAGCAGCTTAACCGGCACGGGGGCCCAGGGGACCCAGTACTTC. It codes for CASSLTGTGAQGTQYF.

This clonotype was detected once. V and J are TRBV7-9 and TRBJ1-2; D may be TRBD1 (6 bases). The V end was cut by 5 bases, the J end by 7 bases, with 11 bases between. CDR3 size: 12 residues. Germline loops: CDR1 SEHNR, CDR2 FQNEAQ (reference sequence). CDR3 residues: CASSAQGLGYTF. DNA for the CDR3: TGTGCCAGCAGCGCACAGGGACTTGGCTACACCTTC.

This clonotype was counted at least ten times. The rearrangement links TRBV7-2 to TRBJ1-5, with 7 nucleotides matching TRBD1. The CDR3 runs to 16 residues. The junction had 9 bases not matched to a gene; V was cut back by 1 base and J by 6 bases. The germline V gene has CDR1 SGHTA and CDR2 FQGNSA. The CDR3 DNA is TGTGCCAGCAGCTTAGGTACAGGGGTACCGGCTCAGCCCCAGCATTTT. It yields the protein CASSLGTGVPAQPQHF.

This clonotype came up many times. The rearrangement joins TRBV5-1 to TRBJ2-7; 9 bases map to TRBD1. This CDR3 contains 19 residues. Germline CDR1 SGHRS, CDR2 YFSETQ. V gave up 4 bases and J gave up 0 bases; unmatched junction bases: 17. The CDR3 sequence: CASSGRWGQGALPSYEQYF. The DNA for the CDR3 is TGCGCCAGCAGCGGCCGATGGGGACAGGGTGCATTACCCTCCTACGAGCAGTACTTC.

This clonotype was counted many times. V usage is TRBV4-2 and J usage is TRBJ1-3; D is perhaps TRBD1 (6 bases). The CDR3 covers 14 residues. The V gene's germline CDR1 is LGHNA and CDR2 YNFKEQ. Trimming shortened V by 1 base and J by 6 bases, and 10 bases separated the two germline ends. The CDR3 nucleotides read TGTGCCAGCAGCCAAGCCAGGGGTGAAAACACCATATATTTT. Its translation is CASSQARGENTIYF.

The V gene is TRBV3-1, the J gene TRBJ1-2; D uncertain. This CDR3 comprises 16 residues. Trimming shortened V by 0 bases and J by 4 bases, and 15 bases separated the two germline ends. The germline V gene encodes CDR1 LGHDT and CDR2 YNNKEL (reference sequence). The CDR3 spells CASSQDPGPSGYGYTF. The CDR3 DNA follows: TGTGCCAGCAGCCAAGACCCTGGACCAAGCGGCTATGGCTACACCTTC.

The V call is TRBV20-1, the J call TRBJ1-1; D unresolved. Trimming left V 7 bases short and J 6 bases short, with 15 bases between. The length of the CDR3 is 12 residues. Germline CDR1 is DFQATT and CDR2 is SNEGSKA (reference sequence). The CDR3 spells CSVPGPSAEAFF. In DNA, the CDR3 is TGCAGTGTTCCTGGCCCCAGCGCTGAAGCTTTCTTT.

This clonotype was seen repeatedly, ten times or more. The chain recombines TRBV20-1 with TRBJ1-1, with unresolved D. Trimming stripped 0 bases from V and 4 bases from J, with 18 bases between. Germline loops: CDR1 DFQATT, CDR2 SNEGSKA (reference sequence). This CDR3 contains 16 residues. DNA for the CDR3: TGCAGTGCTAGAGACCCCCGGGGTGGGCAAGGCACTGAAGCTTTCTTT. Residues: CSARDPRGGQGTEAFF.

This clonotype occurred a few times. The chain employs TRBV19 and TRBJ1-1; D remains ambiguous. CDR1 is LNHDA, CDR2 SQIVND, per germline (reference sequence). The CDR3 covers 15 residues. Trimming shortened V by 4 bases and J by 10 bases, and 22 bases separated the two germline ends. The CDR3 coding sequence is TGTGCCAGTAGTACCCCCTACGGAGGAGTAACGTTAGCTTTCTTT. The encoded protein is CASSTPYGGVTLAFF.

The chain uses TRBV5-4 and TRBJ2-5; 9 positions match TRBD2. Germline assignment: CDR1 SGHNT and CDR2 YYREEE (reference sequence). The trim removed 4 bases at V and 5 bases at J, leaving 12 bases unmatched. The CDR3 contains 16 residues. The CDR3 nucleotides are TGTGCCAGCAGCCCGAGGTCCGGGACTAGCAGCGAGACCCAGTACTTC. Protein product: CASSPRSGTSSETQYF.

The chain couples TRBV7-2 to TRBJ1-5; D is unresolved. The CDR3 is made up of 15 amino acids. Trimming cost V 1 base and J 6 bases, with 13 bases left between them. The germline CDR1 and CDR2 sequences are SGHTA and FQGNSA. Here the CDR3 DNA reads TGTGCCAGCAGCTTAGATTCAAGGAATAGTCAGCCCCAGCATTTT. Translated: CASSLDSRNSQPQHF.

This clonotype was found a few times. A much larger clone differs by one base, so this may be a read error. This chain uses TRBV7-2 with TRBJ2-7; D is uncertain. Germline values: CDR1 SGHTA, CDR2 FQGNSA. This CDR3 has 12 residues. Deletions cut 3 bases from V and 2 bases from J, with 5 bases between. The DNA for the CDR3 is TGTGCCAGCAGCTTCCACCCCTACGAGCAGTACTTC. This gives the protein CASSFHPYEQYF. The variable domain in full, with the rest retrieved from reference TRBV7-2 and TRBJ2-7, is GAGVSQSPSNKVTEKGKDVELRCDPISGHTALYWYRQSLGQGLEFLIYFQGNSAPDKSGLPSDRFSAERTGGSVSTLTIQRTQQEDSAVYLCASSFHPYEQYFGPGTRLTVT.

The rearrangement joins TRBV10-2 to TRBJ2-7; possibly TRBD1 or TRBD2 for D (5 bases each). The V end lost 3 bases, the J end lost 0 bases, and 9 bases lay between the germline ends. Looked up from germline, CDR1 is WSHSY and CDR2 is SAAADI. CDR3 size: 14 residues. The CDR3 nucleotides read TGCGCCAGCAGTGATTGGGACCACTCCTACGAGCAGTACTTC. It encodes CASSDWDHSYEQYF.

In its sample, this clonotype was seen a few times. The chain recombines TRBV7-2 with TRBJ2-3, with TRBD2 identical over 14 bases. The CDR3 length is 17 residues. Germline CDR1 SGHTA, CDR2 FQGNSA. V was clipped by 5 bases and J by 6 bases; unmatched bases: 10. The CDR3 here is CASSPGLGTSGGDTQYF. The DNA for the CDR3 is TGTGCCAGCAGCCCCGGGCTGGGGACTAGCGGGGGTGATACGCAGTATTTT.

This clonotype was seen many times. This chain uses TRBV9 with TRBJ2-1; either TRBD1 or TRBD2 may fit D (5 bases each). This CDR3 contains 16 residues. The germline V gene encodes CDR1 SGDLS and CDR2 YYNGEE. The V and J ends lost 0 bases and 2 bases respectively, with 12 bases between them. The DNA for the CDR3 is TGTGCCAGCAGCGTAGCCCTCGGGACCACCTACAATGAGCAGTTCTTC. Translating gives CASSVALGTTYNEQFF.

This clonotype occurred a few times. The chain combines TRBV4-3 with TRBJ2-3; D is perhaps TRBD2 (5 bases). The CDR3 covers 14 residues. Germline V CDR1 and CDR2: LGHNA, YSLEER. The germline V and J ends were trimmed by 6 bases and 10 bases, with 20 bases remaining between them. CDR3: CASSPRGEGESQYF. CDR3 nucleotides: TGCGCCAGCAGTCCAAGAGGAGAGGGAGAGTCGCAGTATTTT.

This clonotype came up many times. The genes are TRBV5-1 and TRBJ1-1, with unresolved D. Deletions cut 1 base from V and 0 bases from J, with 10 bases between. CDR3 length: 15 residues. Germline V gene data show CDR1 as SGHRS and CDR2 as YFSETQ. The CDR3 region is CASSLTVTMNTEAFF. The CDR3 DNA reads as TGCGCCAGCAGCTTGACCGTCACGATGAACACTGAAGCTTTCTTT.

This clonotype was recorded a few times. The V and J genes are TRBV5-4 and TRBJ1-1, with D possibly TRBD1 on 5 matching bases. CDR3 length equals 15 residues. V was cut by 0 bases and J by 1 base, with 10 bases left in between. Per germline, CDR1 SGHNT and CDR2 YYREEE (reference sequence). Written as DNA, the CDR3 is TGTGCCAGCAGCTTGGGGGGGACGGAGAACACTGAAGCTTTCTTT. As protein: CASSLGGTENTEAFF.

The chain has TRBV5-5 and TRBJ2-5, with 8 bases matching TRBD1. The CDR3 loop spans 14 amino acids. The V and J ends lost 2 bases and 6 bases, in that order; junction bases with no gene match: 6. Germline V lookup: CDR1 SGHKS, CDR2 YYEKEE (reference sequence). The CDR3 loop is CASSFETGVQTQYF. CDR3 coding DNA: TGTGCCAGCAGCTTCGAGACAGGGGTTCAGACCCAGTACTTC.

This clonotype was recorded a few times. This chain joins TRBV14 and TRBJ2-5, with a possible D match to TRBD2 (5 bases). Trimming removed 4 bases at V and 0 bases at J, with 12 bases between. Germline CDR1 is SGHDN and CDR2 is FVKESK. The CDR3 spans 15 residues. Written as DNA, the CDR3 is TGTGCCAGCAGCCTTCGACGGAGGTACCAAGAGACCCAGTACTTC. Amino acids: CASSLRRRYQETQYF.